This is a list of T cell receptor beta chains from one sample in a study of blood T cell repertoires in COVID-19. The table came from immunoSEQ multiplex PCR; TCRdb's copy has only in-frame clones and leaves some out. The sample carries around 240,000 clones, around 85% recorded once. The sample consisted of peripheral blood. The receptors originated from a woman between 25 and 40 years old who had recovered from COVID-19. Each CDR3 is given with its conserved first and last residue. The D gene is left open where the match is weak. Expanded clones get a size class; other rows say once, few or many, or leave the size out.

V	J	size	D	DNA	CDR3
TRBV5-1	TRBJ2-1	NA	TRBD1	TGCGCCAGCAACCTTCAGGGGGCCAATGAGCAGTTCTTC	CASNLQGANEQFF
TRBV29-1	TRBJ2-3	NA	NA	TGCAGCGTTGGGAGGACAGCGCGCACAGATACGCAGTATTTT	CSVGRTARTDTQYF
TRBV29-1	TRBJ1-2	NA	TRBD1	TGCAGCGTTGAAGGGGTGGGACAGGCCTATGGCTACACCTTC	CSVEGVGQAYGYTF
TRBV2	TRBJ2-1	NA	TRBD2	TGTGCCAGCATCTTAGCGGGGGGAGGGTCCTACAATGAGCAGTTCTTC	CASILAGGGSYNEQFF
TRBV4-1	TRBJ2-3	NA	NA	TGCGCCAGCAGGCCTCACTTAACAGATACGCAGTATTTT	CASRPHLTDTQYF
TRBV7-7	TRBJ2-1	NA	TRBD1	TGTGCCAGCAGCTTTTTACAGGGGGCGAATTACAATGAGCAGTTCTTC	CASSFLQGANYNEQFF
TRBV12-3/TRBV12-4	TRBJ1-2	NA	TRBD1	TGTGCCAGCAGGACAGGGTTTCCCTCTGGATACACCTTC	CASRTGFPSGYTF
TRBV12-5	TRBJ2-7	NA	NA	TGTGCTAGTGGTTTGGGCCCTGGGGCGTACGAGCAGTACTTC	CASGLGPGAYEQYF
TRBV2	TRBJ2-5	NA	TRBD2	TGTGCCAGCAGTGAGGGACTAGCGGGGGGAGAGACCCAGTACTTC	CASSEGLAGGETQYF
TRBV29-1	TRBJ2-1	NA	TRBD1	TGCAGCGTTGAAACAGGGGGCAGTAATGAGCAGTTCTTC	CSVETGGSNEQFF
TRBV6-2/TRBV6-3	TRBJ1-1	NA	NA	TGTGCCAGCAGCCACCAGGGGATCGGCACTGAAGCTTTCTTT	CASSHQGIGTEAFF
TRBV6-4	TRBJ2-3	once	NA	TGTGCCAGCAGTGATAACGGGGGATCCACAGATACGCAGTATTTT	CASSDNGGSTDTQYF
TRBV30	TRBJ2-3	NA	NA	TGTGCCTACACAGACGCGCGTCTCTCTAGCACAGATACGCAGTATTTT	CAYTDARLSSTDTQYF
TRBV27	TRBJ2-3	NA	NA	TGTGCCAGCAGTTTGTTAATGGACACGCCACAAACGCAGTATTTT	CASSLLMDTPQTQYF
TRBV4-1	TRBJ1-1	few	NA	TGCGCCAGCAGCCGGGTCAGGTTAAGTGGTGAAGCTTTCTTT	CASSRVRLSGEAFF
TRBV19	TRBJ2-7	NA	NA	TGTGCCAGTAGAGACACTGACTCCTACGAGCAGTACTTC	CASRDTDSYEQYF
TRBV20-1	TRBJ2-3	NA	NA	TGCAGTGCTAGACTAGCTGAGTCGCAGTATTTT	CSARLAESQYF
TRBV7-3	TRBJ2-1	few	TRBD1	TGTGCCAGCAGCATGACAGGGACCAATGAGCAGTTCTTC	CASSMTGTNEQFF
TRBV4-2	TRBJ2-1	NA	TRBD2	TGTGCCAGCAGCCAAGCGCCTAGCGGGGCTCTCTACAATGAGCAGTTCTTC	CASSQAPSGALYNEQFF
TRBV19	TRBJ2-3	NA	TRBD2	TGTGCCAGTAGTTACAGCGGGGGGTTCGGTAGGACAGATACGCAGTATTTT	CASSYSGGFGRTDTQYF
TRBV3-1/TRBV3-2	TRBJ1-2	NA	NA	TGTGCCAGCAGCCCCCTCAGGGGAGCTAACTATGGCTACACCTTC	CASSPLRGANYGYTF
TRBV27	TRBJ1-6	NA	TRBD1	TGTGCCAGCAGTCTCGGACAGGGTAATTCACCCCTCCACTTT	CASSLGQGNSPLHF
TRBV5-6	TRBJ2-7	NA	TRBD1	TGTGCCAGCAGCGGCGGACAGGGGTTAGAGCAGTACTTC	CASSGGQGLEQYF
TRBV3-1/TRBV3-2	TRBJ2-1	NA	TRBD2	TGTGCCAGCAGCCGTTCGCCGGGGAGGGATGAGCAGTTCTTC	CASSRSPGRDEQFF
TRBV2	TRBJ2-7	few	TRBD2	TGTGCCAGCAGTGGGGGACTAGCGGGGGCCGAGCAGTACTTC	CASSGGLAGAEQYF